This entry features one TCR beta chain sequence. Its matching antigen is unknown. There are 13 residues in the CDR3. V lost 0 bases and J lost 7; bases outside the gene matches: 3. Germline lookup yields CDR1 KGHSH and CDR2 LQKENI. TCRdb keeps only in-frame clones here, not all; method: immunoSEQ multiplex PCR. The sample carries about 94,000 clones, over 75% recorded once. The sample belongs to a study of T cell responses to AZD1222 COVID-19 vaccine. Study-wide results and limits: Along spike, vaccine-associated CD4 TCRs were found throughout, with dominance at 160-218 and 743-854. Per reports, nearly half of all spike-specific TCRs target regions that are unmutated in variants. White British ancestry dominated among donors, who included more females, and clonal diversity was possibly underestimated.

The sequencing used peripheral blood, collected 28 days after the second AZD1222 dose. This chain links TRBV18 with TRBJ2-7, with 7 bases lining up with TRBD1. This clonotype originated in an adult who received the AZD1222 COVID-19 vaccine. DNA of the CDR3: TGTGCCAGCTCACCACCGAGACAGGGTGAGCAGTACTTC. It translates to CASSPPRQGEQYF.